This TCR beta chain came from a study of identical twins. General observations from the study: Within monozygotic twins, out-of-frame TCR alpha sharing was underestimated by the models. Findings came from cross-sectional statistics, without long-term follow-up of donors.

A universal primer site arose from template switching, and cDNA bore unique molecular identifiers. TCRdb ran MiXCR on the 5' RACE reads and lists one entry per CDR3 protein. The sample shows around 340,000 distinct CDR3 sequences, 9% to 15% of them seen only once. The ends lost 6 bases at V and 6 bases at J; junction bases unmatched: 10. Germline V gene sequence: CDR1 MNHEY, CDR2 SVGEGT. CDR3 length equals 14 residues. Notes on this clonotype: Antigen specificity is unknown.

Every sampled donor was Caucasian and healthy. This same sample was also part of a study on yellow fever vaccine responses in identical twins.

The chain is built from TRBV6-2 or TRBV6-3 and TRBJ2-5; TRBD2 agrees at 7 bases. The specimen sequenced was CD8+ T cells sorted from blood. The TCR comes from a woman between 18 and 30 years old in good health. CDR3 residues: CASSHTSEVQTQYF. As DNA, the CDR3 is TGTGCCAGCAGCCACACTAGCGAGGTGCAGACCCAGTACTTC.